The rows below give T cell receptor beta chains drawn from one sample of a study of siplizumab effects on memory and regulatory T cells. Assay used: immunoSEQ multiplex PCR; TCRdb lists only in-frame clones, some missing. The sample contains about 110,000 clones, around nine tenths of which appear only once. What was sequenced was CD4+ T cells sorted from blood. All receptors come from a human donor in good health. Each CDR3 is given with its conserved first and last residue. A D gene is named only where the DNA matches it firmly. Expanded clones are given a class, and other clones once, few, many or no size at all.

V gene,D gene,clone size,J gene,CDR3 DNA,CDR3 protein
TRBV19,TRBD1,NA,TRBJ1-1,TGTGCCAGTAGTATACGCCGGGACAGTTATAACACTGAAGCTTTCTTT,CASSIRRDSYNTEAFF
TRBV30,NA,once,TRBJ1-6,TGTGCCTGGGATCAGGGGACGGGCAGCTCCTATAATTCACCCCTCCACTTT,CAWDQGTGSSYNSPLHF
TRBV19,NA,NA,TRBJ1-1,TGTGCCAGTAGTATCTTACAGGGCGTGAACACTGAAGCTTTCTTT,CASSILQGVNTEAFF
TRBV5-8,NA,once,TRBJ2-1,TGTGCCAGCAGCTTGCGGCGCGGCCCCTACAATGAGCAGTTCTTC,CASSLRRGPYNEQFF
TRBV2,NA,NA,TRBJ1-2,TGTGCCAGCAGTGAACAGGGACGGGCTAACTATGGCTACACCTTC,CASSEQGRANYGYTF
TRBV2,TRBD2,NA,TRBJ2-1,TGTGCCAGCAGTCCTCTTAGCGGGGCTGAGCAGTTCTTC,CASSPLSGAEQFF
TRBV19,NA,NA,TRBJ2-6,TGTGCCAGTAGTATAAGCGACAGAACCCCCGGGTCTGGGGCCAACGTCCTGACTTTC,CASSISDRTPGSGANVLTF
TRBV18,NA,NA,TRBJ1-5,TGTGCCAGCTCACCACCGGGAGGGTTCGGTCAGCCCCAGCATTTT,CASSPPGGFGQPQHF
TRBV18,TRBD1,NA,TRBJ2-2,TGTGCCAGCTCACCAACCGGGACAGGGAACACCGGGGAGCTGTTTTTT,CASSPTGTGNTGELFF
TRBV2,NA,few,TRBJ1-2,TGTGCCAGCAGTGAAGCAGGGGTGGGTGGCTACACCTTC,CASSEAGVGGYTF
TRBV5-1,TRBD1,NA,TRBJ1-2,TGCGCCAGCAGCAAGGACAGGGTCAACTATGGCTACACCTTC,CASSKDRVNYGYTF
TRBV5-1,NA,NA,TRBJ2-3,TGCGCCAGCAGCTTGGCCGTGGGACCCACAGATACGCAGTATTTT,CASSLAVGPTDTQYF
TRBV19,NA,NA,TRBJ2-1,TGTGCCAGTATAAGCGGAAGCTACAATGAGCAGTTCTTC,CASISGSYNEQFF
TRBV19,NA,once,TRBJ2-1,TGTGCCAGTATATCCAGGGGCCAATCCTACAATGAGCAGTTCTTC,CASISRGQSYNEQFF
TRBV2,TRBD1,NA,TRBJ1-3,TGTGCCAGCGGGGGGACAGGGTCCAACACCATATATTTT,CASGGTGSNTIYF
TRBV6-5,TRBD2,NA,TRBJ2-7,TGTGCCAGCAGTCCCCGGGGGGGGGCGGATGAGCAGTACTTC,CASSPRGGADEQYF
TRBV4-1,NA,NA,TRBJ1-5,TGCGCCAGCAGCCAAGGGGTGGGTGGGGGATCTAATCAGCCCCAGCATTTT,CASSQGVGGGSNQPQHF
TRBV6-4,NA,NA,TRBJ2-1,TGTGCCAGCAGTGAAAAGGAAAGCAATGAGCAGTTCTTC,CASSEKESNEQFF
TRBV5-6,TRBD2,NA,TRBJ2-7,TGTGCCAGCAGCTCCGGACTAGCGGGGGGCTCGGGCTCCTACGAGCAGTACTTC,CASSSGLAGGSGSYEQYF
TRBV7-3,TRBD2,NA,TRBJ2-1,TGTGCCAGCAGAACCGTCGGACTAGCGGAGGCTCGGGGTGAGCAGTTCTTC,CASRTVGLAEARGEQFF
TRBV9,TRBD2,NA,TRBJ2-2,TGTGCCAGCAGCGTAGGGGCTAGCGGAGCGAACACCGGGGAGCTGTTTTTT,CASSVGASGANTGELFF
TRBV6-5,TRBD1,NA,TRBJ1-5,TGTGCCAGCAGCTGGCGGGACAGGGCTCAGGAGCCCCAGCATTTT,CASSWRDRAQEPQHF
TRBV30,NA,few,TRBJ1-5,TGTGCCTGGACTGACATGGCGGGTCAGCCCCAGCATTTT,CAWTDMAGQPQHF
TRBV18,NA,NA,TRBJ2-5,TGTGCCAGCTCACCAGACAGAGAGACCCAGTACTTC,CASSPDRETQYF
TRBV5-1,NA,NA,TRBJ2-6,TGCGCCAGCAGCTTGGTCGGCAGGGGTAACTCTGGGGCCAACGTCCTGACTTTC,CASSLVGRGNSGANVLTF
TRBV7-8,NA,NA,TRBJ1-1,TGTGCCAGCCGCCAGACCGAGTTGGGGACTGAAGCTTTCTTT,CASRQTELGTEAFF
TRBV6-1,NA,NA,TRBJ1-5,TGTGCCAGCAGTCGAGGTGGTAGCCAGCCCCAGCATTTT,CASSRGGSQPQHF
TRBV28,NA,NA,TRBJ1-1,TGTGCCAGCAGTAACCGGGGCAGAGAGAACACTGAAGCTTTCTTT,CASSNRGRENTEAFF
TRBV11-3,NA,NA,TRBJ2-7,TGTGCCAGCAGCTTCCAGGGACCGGGGGAGCAGTACTTC,CASSFQGPGEQYF
TRBV28,NA,NA,TRBJ2-7,TGTGCCAGCAGTCACCTAGCGTTCTCCTACGAGCAGTACTTC,CASSHLAFSYEQYF
TRBV6-5,TRBD1,NA,TRBJ1-2,TGTGCCAGCAGTCGAGGGGGCCTCAGCCTTTATGGCTACACCTTC,CASSRGGLSLYGYTF
TRBV19,NA,NA,TRBJ1-3,TGTGCCAGCCATTTGACAGCATCTGGAAACACCATATATTTT,CASHLTASGNTIYF
TRBV28,NA,NA,TRBJ1-6,TGTGCCAGCACCACCGGACATTCACCCCTCCACTTT,CASTTGHSPLHF
TRBV7-2,NA,once,TRBJ1-2,TGTGCCAGCGCAAACAGCATTCCTAACTATGGCTACACCTTC,CASANSIPNYGYTF
TRBV5-1,TRBD1,NA,TRBJ1-1,TGCGCCAGCAGACAGGGACAGGGTCGGGCTGAAGCTTTCTTT,CASRQGQGRAEAFF
TRBV5-6,NA,NA,TRBJ2-7,TGTGCCAGCAGCTTGGCGGTTCCGGGGTTCTCCTACGAGCAGTACTTC,CASSLAVPGFSYEQYF
TRBV7-2,TRBD1,NA,TRBJ2-7,TGTGCCAGCAGCCCCTGGACAGGGACCTACGAGCAGTACTTC,CASSPWTGTYEQYF
TRBV5-1,NA,NA,TRBJ2-2,TGCGCCAGCAGCTTGGAGGAACCGAACACCGGGGAGCTGTTTTTT,CASSLEEPNTGELFF
TRBV5-4,TRBD2,NA,TRBJ2-7,TGTGCCAGCAGCTTGCAAAGCGGGAGGTCCTACGAGCAGTACTTC,CASSLQSGRSYEQYF
TRBV5-1,TRBD1,NA,TRBJ2-2,TGCGCCAGCAGCTCGGACAGGGGGCTCGACACCGGGGAGCTGTTTTTT,CASSSDRGLDTGELFF
TRBV9,NA,few,TRBJ1-5,TGTGCCAGCAGCGTGGGGGGGGCTAACAATCAGCCCCAGCATTTT,CASSVGGANNQPQHF
TRBV7-8,NA,NA,TRBJ1-1,TGTGCCAGCAGCTTAGCGGGCAGGGTGGACACTGAAGCTTTCTTT,CASSLAGRVDTEAFF
TRBV2,TRBD1,NA,TRBJ1-1,TGTGCCAGCACTTTGGACACCACCGGGACAGGGGCTTTCTTT,CASTLDTTGTGAFF
TRBV27,NA,NA,TRBJ1-4,TGTGCCAGCAGTTCGTGGGGAGCTAATGAAAAACTGTTTTTT,CASSSWGANEKLFF
TRBV19,NA,NA,TRBJ1-2,TGTGCCAGTAGTCCCTCGTATCCCCTCAACTATGGCTACACCTTC,CASSPSYPLNYGYTF
TRBV7-3,TRBD2,NA,TRBJ2-3,TGTGCCAGCACGACTAGCGGCACAGATACGCAGTATTTT,CASTTSGTDTQYF
TRBV5-4,TRBD1,NA,TRBJ1-5,TGTGCCAGCAGCCCCGGACAGGGGGTAAATCAGCCCCAGCATTTT,CASSPGQGVNQPQHF
TRBV5-6,NA,NA,TRBJ1-2,TGTGCCAGCAGCCCAGGGGTAGATGGCTACACCTTC,CASSPGVDGYTF
TRBV21-1,NA,NA,TRBJ2-1,TGTGCCAGCAGCAAAATGAGACTCCCATTCGGATTCGGTCAACTAGCGGGAGCCTACAATGAGCAGTTCTTC,CASSKMRLPFGFGQLAGAYNEQFF
TRBV6-1,NA,NA,TRBJ2-7,TGTGCCAGCAGTGTCCTCAAGAGAGGCTCCGAGCAGTACTTC,CASSVLKRGSEQYF
TRBV7-9,TRBD1,NA,TRBJ1-1,TGTGCCAGCAGTCCGGCAGGGGGTTTCACTGAAGCTTTCTTT,CASSPAGGFTEAFF
TRBV6-6,NA,NA,TRBJ1-1,TGTGCCAGCAGTTTCAAGGACACTGAAGCTTTCTTT,CASSFKDTEAFF
TRBV6-6,NA,NA,TRBJ2-7,TGTGCCAGCAGTTACTCTGGACAGACCTACGAGCAGTACTTC,CASSYSGQTYEQYF
TRBV6-5,NA,once,TRBJ2-1,TGTGCCAGCAAGTTCCTAGCTAGCTCCTACAATGAGCAGTTCTTC,CASKFLASSYNEQFF